A single sample gave rise to the 9 T cell receptor beta chains below, sequenced in a study of T-cell reconstitution after alpha-beta-depleted transplantation in children. Library preparation (for TCRbeta) was performed with unique molecular identifiers. TCRdb reanalysed the PCR reads using MiXCR and keeps one entry per CDR3 protein. The sample includes approximately 190,000 distinct CDR3 sequences, around 8.4% of them seen just once. The sequencing used PBMCs, mostly from graft donor cells, collected 360 days after TCRalphabeta/CD19-depleted stem cell transplant. The receptor set was obtained from a male patient aged 2-10 years who had a stem cell transplant for acute myeloid leukemia, so the T cells may come from the graft donor.

The sample holds many counts of this clonotype. The chain employs TRBV28 and TRBJ1-2; no reliable D call. V was trimmed by 4 bases and J by 4 bases, leaving 10 bases between them. Germline CDR1 is MDHEN and CDR2 is SYDVKM. This CDR3 has 13 amino acids. The DNA of the CDR3 is TGTGCCAGCAGTTCAACAAACCCCTATGGCTACACCTTC. Its translation is CASSSTNPYGYTF.

Many counts were recorded for this clonotype. The rearrangement links TRBV29-1 to TRBJ1-4, with 7 bases matching TRBD1. There are 13 residues in the CDR3. Germline CDR1 SQVTM, CDR2 ANQGSEA. The V gene end was trimmed by 7 bases and the J gene end by 4 bases; junction bases not matched to a gene: 6. As DNA, the CDR3 is TGCAGCGGTCGAGGGGGCGTTAATGAAAAACTGTTTTTT. It specifies CSGRGGVNEKLFF.

This clonotype was recorded at least ten times. The chain is built from TRBV19 and TRBJ2-1, with 8 bases lining up with TRBD1. CDR1 and CDR2 from the germline V gene are LNHDA and SQIVND (reference sequence). V shed 7 bases, J shed 0 bases, and the junction held 5 bases outside the gene matches. The CDR3 length is 15 residues. CDR3 in DNA: TGTGCCAGTACCCAAACAGGGGGCTCCTACAATGAGCAGTTCTTC. Translation gives CASTQTGGSYNEQFF.

Only a few counts were recorded for this clonotype. V usage is TRBV7-2 and J usage is TRBJ2-1, with unresolved D. V was pared by 5 bases and J by 8 bases, with 13 bases between. Looked up from germline, CDR1 is SGHTA and CDR2 is FQGNSA. The CDR3 runs to 13 residues. The CDR3 nucleotides read TGTGCCAGCAGCCCACTTCGCTCGGATGAGCAGTTCTTC. Protein product: CASSPLRSDEQFF.

The chain joins TRBV20-1 to TRBJ2-7, with 8 bases lining up with TRBD2. Germline loops: CDR1 DFQATT, CDR2 SNEGSKA (reference sequence). There are 15 residues in the CDR3. With V trimmed by 4 bases and J by 4 bases, 12 bases remained unmatched. Here the CDR3 reads CSAMVAGLYRYEQYF. The CDR3 nucleotides are TGCAGTGCTATGGTAGCGGGGCTCTATCGTTACGAGCAGTACTTC.

CDR3 sequence: CSARSHSEQFF. The CDR3 bases are TGCAGTGCTAGGTCCCACAGTGAGCAGTTCTTC. The gene calls are TRBV20-1 and TRBJ2-1; no clear D. The CDR3 consists of 11 residues. V shed 3 bases and J shed 9 bases, with 9 bases lying between them. CDR1 DFQATT and CDR2 SNEGSKA come from the germline V gene (reference sequence).

The rearrangement links TRBV7-9 to TRBJ1-4, with TRBD1 matching 7 bases. The germline CDR1 and CDR2 sequences are SEHNR and FQNEAQ (reference sequence). The junction had 7 bases not matched to a gene; V was cut back by 5 bases and J by 7 bases. This CDR3 is 14 amino acids long. CDR3 nucleotide sequence: TGTGCCAGCAGCCATACAGGGGCTGGTGAAAAACTGTTTTTT. Amino acid sequence: CASSHTGAGEKLFF.

In its sample, this clonotype was seen a few times. The rearrangement uses TRBV29-1 and TRBJ1-4; 11 nucleotides line up with TRBD1. Germline V gene data show CDR1 as SQVTM and CDR2 as ANQGSEA. The CDR3 loop spans 13 amino acids. V shed 4 bases, J shed 8 bases, and the junction held 3 bases outside the gene matches. The CDR3 spells CSVGRTGGEKLFF. The DNA of the CDR3 is TGCAGCGTTGGTCGGACAGGGGGCGAAAAACTGTTTTTT.

The chain joins TRBV18 to TRBJ2-2; D is undetermined. The CDR3 extends over 13 amino acids. Germline-derived CDR1 and CDR2 are KGHSH and LQKENI. V was clipped by 1 base and J by 6 bases, with 6 bases between them. CDR3 amino acids: CASSPQGSGELFF. The CDR3 coding sequence is TGTGCCAGCTCACCACAGGGATCCGGGGAGCTGTTTTTT.